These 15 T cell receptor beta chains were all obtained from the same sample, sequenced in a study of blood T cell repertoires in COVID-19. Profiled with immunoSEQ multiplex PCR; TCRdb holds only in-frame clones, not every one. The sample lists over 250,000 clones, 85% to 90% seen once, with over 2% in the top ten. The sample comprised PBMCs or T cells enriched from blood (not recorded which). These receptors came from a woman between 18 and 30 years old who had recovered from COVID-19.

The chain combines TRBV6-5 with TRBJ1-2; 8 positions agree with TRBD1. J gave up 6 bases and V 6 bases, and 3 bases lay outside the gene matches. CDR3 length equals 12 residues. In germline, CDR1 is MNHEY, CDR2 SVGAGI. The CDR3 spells CASRDRADGYTF. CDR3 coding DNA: TGTGCCAGCAGGGACAGGGCTGATGGCTACACCTTC.

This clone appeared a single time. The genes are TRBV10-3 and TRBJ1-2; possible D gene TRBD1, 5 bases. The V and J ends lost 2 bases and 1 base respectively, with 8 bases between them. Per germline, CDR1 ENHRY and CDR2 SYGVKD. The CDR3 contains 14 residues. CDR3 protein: CAISEPRDNYGYTF. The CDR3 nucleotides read TGTGCCATCAGTGAGCCCAGGGATAACTATGGCTACACCTTC.

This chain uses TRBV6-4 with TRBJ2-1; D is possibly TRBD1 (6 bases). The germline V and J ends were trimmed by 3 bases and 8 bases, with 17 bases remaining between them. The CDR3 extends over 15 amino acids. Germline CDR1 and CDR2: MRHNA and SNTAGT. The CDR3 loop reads CASSETAGATDEQFF. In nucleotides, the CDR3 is TGTGCCAGCAGTGAAACCGCAGGGGCGACCGATGAGCAGTTCTTC.

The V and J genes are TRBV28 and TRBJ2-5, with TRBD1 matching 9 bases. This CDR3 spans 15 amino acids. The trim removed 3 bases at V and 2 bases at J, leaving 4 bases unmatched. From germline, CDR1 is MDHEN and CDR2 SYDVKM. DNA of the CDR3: TGTGCCAGCAGTTTCCGGGACAGGGTTCAAGAGACCCAGTACTTC. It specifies CASSFRDRVQETQYF.

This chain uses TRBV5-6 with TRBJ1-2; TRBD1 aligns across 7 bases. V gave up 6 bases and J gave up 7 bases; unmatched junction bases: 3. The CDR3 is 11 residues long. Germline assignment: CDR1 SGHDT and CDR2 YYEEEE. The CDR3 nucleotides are TGTGCCAGCAACAGGGGAGGTGGCTACACCTTC. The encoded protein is CASNRGGGYTF.

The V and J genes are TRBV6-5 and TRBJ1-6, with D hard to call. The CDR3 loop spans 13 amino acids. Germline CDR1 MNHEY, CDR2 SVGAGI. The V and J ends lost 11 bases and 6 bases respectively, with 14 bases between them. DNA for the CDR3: TGTGCCCGAGGGCAGGTGGGTAATTCACCCCTCCACTTT. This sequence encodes CARGQVGNSPLHF.

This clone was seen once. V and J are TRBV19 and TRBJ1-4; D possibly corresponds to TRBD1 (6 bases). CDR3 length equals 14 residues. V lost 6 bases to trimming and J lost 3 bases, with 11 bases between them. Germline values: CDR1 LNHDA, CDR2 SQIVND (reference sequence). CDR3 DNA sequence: TGTGCCAGTAGGGATGAGGGGGCTAATGAAAAACTGTTTTTT. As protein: CASRDEGANEKLFF.

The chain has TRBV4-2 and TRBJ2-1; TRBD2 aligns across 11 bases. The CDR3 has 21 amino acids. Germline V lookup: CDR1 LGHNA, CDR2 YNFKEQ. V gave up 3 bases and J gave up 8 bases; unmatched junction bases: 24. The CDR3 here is CASSHPTRGVAGGPMGYEQFF. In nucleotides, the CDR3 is TGTGCCAGCAGCCATCCTACCCGGGGGGTAGCGGGGGGGCCGATGGGCTATGAGCAGTTCTTC.

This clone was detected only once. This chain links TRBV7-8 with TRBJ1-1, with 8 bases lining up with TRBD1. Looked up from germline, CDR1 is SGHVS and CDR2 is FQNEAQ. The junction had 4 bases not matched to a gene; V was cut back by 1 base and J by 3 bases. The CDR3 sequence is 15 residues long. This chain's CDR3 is CASSLVDRGYTEAFF. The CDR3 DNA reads TGTGCCAGCAGCTTAGTAGACAGGGGTTACACTGAAGCTTTCTTT.

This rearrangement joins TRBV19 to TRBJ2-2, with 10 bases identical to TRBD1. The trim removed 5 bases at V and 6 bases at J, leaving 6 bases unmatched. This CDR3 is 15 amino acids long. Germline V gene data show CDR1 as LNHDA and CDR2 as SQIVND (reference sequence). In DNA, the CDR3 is TGTGCCAGTAGTTTTGGGACAGGGGTCCCCGGGGAGCTGTTTTTT. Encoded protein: CASSFGTGVPGELFF.

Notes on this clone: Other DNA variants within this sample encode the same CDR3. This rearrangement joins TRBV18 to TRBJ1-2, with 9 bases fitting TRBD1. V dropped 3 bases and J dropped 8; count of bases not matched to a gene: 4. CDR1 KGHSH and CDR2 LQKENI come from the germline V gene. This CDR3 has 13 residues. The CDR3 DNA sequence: TGTGCCAGCTCACCCGGGACAGGGCAAGGCTACACCTTC. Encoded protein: CASSPGTGQGYTF.

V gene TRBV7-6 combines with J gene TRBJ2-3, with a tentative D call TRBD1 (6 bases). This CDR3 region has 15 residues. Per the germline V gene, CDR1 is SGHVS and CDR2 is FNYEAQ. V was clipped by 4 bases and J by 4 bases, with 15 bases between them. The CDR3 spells CASSYREFGADTQYF. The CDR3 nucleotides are TGTGCCAGCAGCTACAGGGAGTTCGGCGCAGATACGCAGTATTTT.

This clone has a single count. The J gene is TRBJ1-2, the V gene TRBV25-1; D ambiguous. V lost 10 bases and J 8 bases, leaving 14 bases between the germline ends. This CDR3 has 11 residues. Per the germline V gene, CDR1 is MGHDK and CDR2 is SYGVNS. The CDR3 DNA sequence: TGTGCCACCCAGGAAGCAGGCGGCTACACCTTC. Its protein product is CATQEAGGYTF.

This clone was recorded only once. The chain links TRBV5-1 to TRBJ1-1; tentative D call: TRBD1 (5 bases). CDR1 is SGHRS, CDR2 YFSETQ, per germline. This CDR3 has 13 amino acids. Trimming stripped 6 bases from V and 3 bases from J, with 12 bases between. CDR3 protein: CASTYGRDTEAFF. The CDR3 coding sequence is TGCGCCAGCACATACGGCAGGGACACTGAAGCTTTCTTT.

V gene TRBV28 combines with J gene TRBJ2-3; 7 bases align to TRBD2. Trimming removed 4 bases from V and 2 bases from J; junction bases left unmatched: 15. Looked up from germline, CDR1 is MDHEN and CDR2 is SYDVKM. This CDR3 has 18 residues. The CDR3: CASSYPLGIAGLTDTQYF. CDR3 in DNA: TGTGCCAGCAGTTACCCCCTCGGGATAGCGGGTCTCACAGATACGCAGTATTTT. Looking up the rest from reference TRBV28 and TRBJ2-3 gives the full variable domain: DVKVTQSSRYLVKRTGEKVFLECVQDMDHENMFWYRQDPGLGLRLIYFSYDVKMKEKGDIPEGYSVSREKKERFSLILESASTNQTSMYLCASSYPLGIAGLTDTQYFGPGTRLTVL.